The 20 T cell receptor beta chains below all came from one sample that was sequenced in a study of blood T cell repertoires in COVID-19. TCRdb keeps only in-frame clones here, not all; method: immunoSEQ multiplex PCR. The sample includes 150,000 to 200,000 clones, roughly three quarters seen only once; the top ten take approximately 16%. The sample consisted of PBMCs or T cells enriched from blood (not recorded which). The receptor set was obtained from a woman aged 45-65 years with acute COVID-19.

The chain uses TRBV14 and TRBJ1-5; 7 nucleotides match TRBD1. The CDR3 has 16 residues. V gave up 1 base and J gave up 0 bases; unmatched junction bases: 3. Germline V gene lookup returns CDR1 SGHDN and CDR2 FVKESK. The CDR3 protein is CASSQGGQNSNQPQHF. The CDR3 DNA sequence: TGTGCCAGCAGCCAAGGGGGACAGAATAGCAATCAGCCCCAGCATTTT.

V is TRBV27 and J is TRBJ2-2; a weak D match, TRBD2 (7 bases). The germline V gene has CDR1 MNHEY and CDR2 SMNVEV (reference sequence). Trimming left V 1 base short and J 0 bases short, with 12 bases between. This CDR3 has 17 amino acids. CDR3 bases: TGTGCCAGCAGTTTATTCGGGGGGCCGTCGAACACCGGGGAGCTGTTTTTT. Encoded protein: CASSLFGGPSNTGELFF.

This rearrangement joins TRBV6-5 to TRBJ1-3, with a tentative D call TRBD1 (5 bases). In germline, CDR1 is MNHEY, CDR2 SVGAGI. The CDR3 loop spans 14 amino acids. The V gene lost 3 bases and the J gene lost 4 bases, with 10 bases spanning the gap. The CDR3 protein is CASSYLQGGNTIYF. CDR3 in DNA: TGTGCCAGCAGTTATTTGCAGGGAGGAAACACCATATATTTT.

The chain recombines TRBV7-9 with TRBJ1-4; a possible D gene is TRBD1 (5 bases). Trimming removed 3 bases at V and 8 bases at J, with 13 bases between. The CDR3 sequence is 14 residues long. Germline V gene lookup returns CDR1 SEHNR and CDR2 FQNEAQ (reference sequence). CDR3 sequence: CASSLGGTVEKLFF. As DNA, the CDR3 is TGTGCCAGCAGCTTGGGGGGGACGGTAGAAAAACTGTTTTTT.

This sequence joins TRBV7-6 and TRBJ2-3, with D maybe TRBD2 (6 bases). V was shortened by 3 bases and J by 3 bases, with 13 bases between the two germline ends. This CDR3 has 15 amino acids. Germline V gene sequence: CDR1 SGHVS, CDR2 FNYEAQ. DNA for the CDR3: TGTGCCAGCAGCTTTTTCGCGGGGACGACAGATACGCAGTATTTT. Its protein product is CASSFFAGTTDTQYF.

This clone has more than one count but fewer than ten. This rearrangement joins TRBV19 to TRBJ1-2; 9 bases are a match to TRBD1. The J segment lost 4 bases and the V segment lost 4 bases, leaving 1 base of the junction unmatched. The CDR3 loop spans 13 amino acids. Per the germline V gene, CDR1 is LNHDA and CDR2 is SQIVND (reference sequence). The chain's CDR3 is CASSTGQGYGYTF. The CDR3 DNA is TGTGCCAGTAGTACGGGACAGGGCTATGGCTACACCTTC.

The chain combines TRBV4-3 with TRBJ1-2; D gene ambiguous. Trimming removed 6 bases from V and 8 bases from J, with 16 bases in between. CDR1 is LGHNA and CDR2 is YSLEER in the germline V gene. CDR3 length: 13 amino acids. The CDR3 bases are TGCGCCAGCAGTTCGACGCCGAGGTCCGGCTACACCTTC. Its translation is CASSSTPRSGYTF.

Ten or more counts support this clone. This chain links TRBV7-9 with TRBJ1-3; D unclear. Deletions cut 8 bases from V and 0 bases from J, with 17 bases between. CDR1 is SEHNR and CDR2 is FQNEAQ in the germline V gene (reference sequence). The CDR3 consists of 16 residues. The CDR3 bases are TGTGCCAGCGGATCCCAGGCCGGGATCTCTGGAAACACCATATATTTT. Its translation: CASGSQAGISGNTIYF.

This clone was picked up one time. The chain uses TRBV24-1 and TRBJ1-2; no clear D. Trimming left V 4 bases short and J 6 bases short, with 11 bases between. This CDR3 spans 13 amino acids. CDR1 is KGHDR, CDR2 SFDVKD, per germline. Here the CDR3 reads CATSDPQLDGYTF. The CDR3, as DNA: TGTGCCACCAGTGACCCGCAATTAGATGGCTACACCTTC.

The DNA of the CDR3 is TGTGCCAGCAGCCCCGCGGACTATGGCTACACCTTC. The encoded protein is CASSPADYGYTF. The V and J genes are TRBV7-8 and TRBJ1-2, with unresolved D. The CDR3 covers 12 residues. CDR1 and CDR2 (germline): SGHVS, FQNEAQ. V dropped 5 bases and J dropped 3 bases, with 7 bases sitting between them.

J is TRBJ2-3 and V is TRBV7-9; 7 nucleotides line up with TRBD1. The germline V gene has CDR1 SEHNR and CDR2 FQNEAQ (reference sequence). The CDR3 is 18 amino acids. With 5 bases clipped from V and 4 bases from J, the junction kept 18 bases outside the gene matches. CDR3 residues: CASSQGVGASSNADTQYF. CDR3 DNA sequence: TGTGCCAGCAGCCAGGGGGTAGGGGCCTCAAGTAACGCAGATACGCAGTATTTT.

V is TRBV29-1 and J is TRBJ2-1; possible D gene TRBD2, 7 bases. CDR1 is SQVTM, CDR2 ANQGSEA, per germline. The CDR3 spans 16 residues. The V end lost 1 base, the J end lost 0 bases, and 13 bases lay between the germline ends. CDR3 in amino acids: CSVEGVGGHSYNEQFF. The CDR3 region has the DNA TGCAGCGTTGAAGGGGTCGGGGGGCACTCCTACAATGAGCAGTTCTTC.

This rearrangement joins TRBV9 to TRBJ2-2; TRBD2 might be the D (7 bases). The CDR3 is 16 residues long. Germline CDR1 reads SGDLS; CDR2 reads YYNGEE. Trimming shortened V by 0 bases and J by 5 bases, and 14 bases separated the two germline ends. The CDR3 coding sequence is TGTGCCAGCAGCGTAGAAGGGGGGGTTGCTACCGGGGAGCTGTTTTTT. Translation: CASSVEGGVATGELFF.

This clone has a single count. The CDR3 region has the DNA TGTGCCAGCAGCCAACGGGGGGCTGGAAACACCATATATTTT. Protein sequence: CASSQRGAGNTIYF. The chain is built from TRBV3-1 (or the pseudogene TRBV3-2) and TRBJ1-3, with D possibly being TRBD1 (5 bases). The CDR3 has 14 residues. Trimming took 2 bases from V and 2 from J, leaving 7 bases between them. The V gene's germline CDR1 is LGHDT and CDR2 YNNKEL (reference sequence).

The sample holds one count of this clone. The V gene is TRBV28, the J gene TRBJ1-5, with D perhaps matching TRBD1 (6 bases). Trimming took 7 bases from V and 7 from J, leaving 17 bases between them. The germline V gene has CDR1 MDHEN and CDR2 SYDVKM. The CDR3 runs to 14 residues. The CDR3 DNA reads TGTGCCAGCATACCGACGGGGGGGCCACAGCCCCAGCATTTT. Translated: CASIPTGGPQPQHF.

The chain employs TRBV3-1 (or the pseudogene TRBV3-2) and TRBJ2-3; D possibly corresponds to TRBD2 (5 bases). Between the trimmed V and J ends, which lost 5 bases and 3 bases, there was a span of 18 bases. The CDR3 is made up of 16 amino acids. Germline lookup yields CDR1 LGHDT and CDR2 YNNKEL (reference sequence). CDR3 in amino acids: CASSSRPGSGTDTQYF. CDR3 DNA: TGTGCCAGCAGCTCCCGCCCGGGATCGGGGACAGATACGCAGTATTTT.

J is TRBJ1-1 and V is TRBV5-8; 7 bases line up with TRBD1. Germline V gene data show CDR1 as SGHTS and CDR2 as YDEGEE. Trimming took 0 bases from V and 11 from J; bases not matched to a gene: 16. The CDR3 totals 16 residues. The CDR3 here is CASSLDPDRVSTLAFF. CDR3 in DNA: TGTGCCAGCAGCTTGGACCCTGACAGGGTGTCGACTCTGGCTTTCTTT.

The V and J genes are TRBV6-5 and TRBJ1-1; 8 nucleotides match TRBD1. Trimming cost V 4 bases and J 3 bases; bases outside gene matches: 4. Per germline, CDR1 MNHEY and CDR2 SVGAGI. The CDR3 sequence is 14 residues long. CDR3 DNA sequence: TGTGCCAGCAGTTCCGGGACAGGCCACACTGAAGCTTTCTTT. Protein product: CASSSGTGHTEAFF.

The CDR3 sequence: CASSQEGGFANQPQHF. CDR3 sequence (DNA): TGCGCCAGCAGCCAAGAAGGGGGATTTGCCAATCAGCCCCAGCATTTT. The rearrangement links TRBV4-3 to TRBJ1-5, with D tentatively TRBD1 (6 bases). The V gene lost 0 bases and the J gene lost 3 bases, with 12 bases spanning the gap. CDR1 is LGHNA and CDR2 is YSLEER in the germline V gene. The CDR3 loop spans 16 amino acids.

The J gene is TRBJ1-6, the V gene TRBV18, with D maybe TRBD1 (5 bases). The germline V gene has CDR1 KGHSH and CDR2 LQKENI. The ends were cut back, 0 bases at V and 7 bases at J, with 13 bases in the middle. The CDR3 is made up of 16 amino acids. CDR3 DNA sequence: TGTGCCAGCTCACCACCCTCCCCAGGGCGAAATTCACCCCTCCACTTT. This codes for CASSPPSPGRNSPLHF.